What follows are 8 T cell receptor beta chains derived from one specimen sequenced in a study of tumor-infiltrating lymphocytes in primary liver carcinoma. Starting from around 510 ng of total RNA, TCR beta cDNA was produced with a primer in the constant region. Researchers made the TCR beta libraries by running three nested multiplex PCR rounds with slightly modified ARM-PCR. Running roughly 10 cycles apiece, the first two PCR rounds relied on TRBV1-TRBV30 forward primers together with a C-beta reverse primer. TCRdb re-called the multiplex PCR reads through MiXCR, storing one row per CDR3 protein. The top ten clones hold approximately 13% of a sample with 80,000 or so distinct CDR3 sequences, over 55% of them seen once. Both RNA and DNA were isolated together from roughly 20-30 mg of bulk tissue that had not been sorted. Sequenced material: liver tumor tissue from sampling region 4. Subset here: tumor region T4, right-lateral pole. These receptors all stem from a woman aged 60 to 75 with primary liver carcinoma and hepatitis B virus infection.

About this clonotype: Germline and junction disagree at one end, which may indicate a read error. The rearrangement links TRBV10-3 to TRBJ2-7; tentatively, D is TRBD1 or TRBD2 (7 bases each). CDR3 length equals 13 residues. The germline V gene encodes CDR1 ENHRY and CDR2 SYGVKD. CDR3 DNA: TGTGCCATCAGCGGGGGGACAGACTACGAGCGGTACTTC. It encodes CAISGGTDYERYF.

With respect to this clonotype: Being one base from a much bigger clone, this may be a read error. The CDR3 bases are TGTGCCAGCAGCGCGGGAGGGCTGAATGAGCAGTTCTTC. Protein: CASSAGGLNEQFF. The chain carries TRBV11-1 and TRBJ2-1; 9 bases map to TRBD2. The trim removed 5 bases at V and 7 bases at J, leaving 3 bases unmatched. CDR1 SGHAT and CDR2 FQDESV come from the germline V gene (reference sequence). The CDR3 totals 13 residues.

The V and J genes are TRBV12-3 or TRBV12-4 and TRBJ2-4; no reliable D call. The CDR3 length is 14 residues. DNA for the CDR3: TGTGTCAGGTCTATTACAATAGCCAAAAACATTCAGTACTTC. It encodes CVRSITIAKNIQYF.

For this clonotype: This likely comes from a read error, as the CDR3 has no conserved phenylalanine or tryptophan at its end. The chain combines TRBV6-5 with TRBJ2-3; TRBD2 might be the D (7 bases). The germline gives CDR1 MNHEY, CDR2 SVGAGI. The CDR3 spans 14 residues. Written as DNA, the CDR3 is TGTGCCAGCCGGGGAGGGGGGCGCGCAGATAGGCAGTATTAT. Translated, it gives CASRGGGRADRQYY.

As to this clonotype: Relative to the germline gene, one junction end is altered; a read error may explain this. The chain carries TRBV4-1 and TRBJ2-7; TRBD2 matches 10 bases. Per the germline V gene, CDR1 is MGHRA and CDR2 is YSYEKL. The length of the CDR3 is 15 residues. CDR3 coding DNA: TGTGCCAGGAGCCCGAGCCTAGCGGGAGAAGGCGAGCAGTACTTC. It is translated as CARSPSLAGEGEQYF.

This rearrangement joins TRBV6-1 to TRBJ2-7; TRBD2 matches 7 bases. The CDR3 runs 15 residues. Germline trimming cut 7 bases from V and 2 bases from J; bases unmatched to any gene: 11. From germline, CDR1 is MNHNS and CDR2 SASEGT. CDR3 amino acids: CASNEPSGSTYEQYF. CDR3 nucleotide sequence: TGTGCCAGCAATGAGCCTAGCGGTAGCACCTACGAGCAGTACTTC.

In regard to this clonotype: The junction shows a germline mismatch at one end, possibly a read error. The genes are TRBV11-2 and TRBJ1-2; no definite D call. Germline loops: CDR1 SGHAT, CDR2 FQNNGV. The CDR3 totals 15 residues. The CDR3 region is CTSGLEGASGGGYTF. The CDR3 nucleotides are TGTACCAGCGGCTTAGAGGGTGCCAGTGGCGGTGGCTACACCTTC.

About this clonotype: One junction end does not reproduce the germline sequence, and a read error may be involved. This chain links TRBV28 with TRBJ1-1; D gene unclear. Germline V lookup: CDR1 MDHEN, CDR2 SYDVKM. The CDR3 extends over 11 amino acids. The CDR3 bases are TGTGTCAGCAGTTTAGGCGCTGAAGCTTTCTTT. Protein product: CVSSLGAEAFF.